This T cell receptor (beta chain) is drawn from a study of cytomegalovirus exposure and HLA in healthy donors. Study-level information: Prior work identified 120 million or so unique TCR beta sequences in about 179 million T cells. Study-wide points: In a later analysis, across HLA loci, associated TCR counts were highest for DRB1, lowest for HLA-C.

Per germline, CDR1 MGHRA and CDR2 YSYEKL. This CDR3 is 16 amino acids long. Unmatched junction bases numbered 5, after V lost 2 bases and J lost 2 bases. A note on this clone: Its antigen remains unknown.

Primers: 60 Vbeta forward and 13 Jbeta reverse. Methods used by the authors: Later work found around 80 million unique TCR beta chains, with 9.5 million to 14 million shared. Generated by immunoSEQ multiplex PCR, the TCRdb table keeps only in-frame clones and is missing some. Clone size and V and J calls were adopted from that table, with D and trimming inferred from the DNA. The sample includes approximately 190,000 clones, around 64% of them seen just once. The specimen sequenced was PBMCs. The chain joins TRBV4-1 to TRBJ1-5; TRBD1 matches 8 bases. The TCR originated in a middle-aged man in good health and CMV-seropositive. The CDR3 bases are TGCGCCAGCAGCCAACCGGACAGGGAGGGCAATCAGCCCCAGCATTTT. Translated: CASSQPDREGNQPQHF.